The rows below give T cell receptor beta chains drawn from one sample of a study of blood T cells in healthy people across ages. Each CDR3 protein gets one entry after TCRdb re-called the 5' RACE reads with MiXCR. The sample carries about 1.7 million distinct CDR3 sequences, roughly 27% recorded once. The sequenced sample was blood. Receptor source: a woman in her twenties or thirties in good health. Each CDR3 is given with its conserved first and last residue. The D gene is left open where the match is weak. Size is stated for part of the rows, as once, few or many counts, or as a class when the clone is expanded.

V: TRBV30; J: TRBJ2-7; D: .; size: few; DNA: TGTGCCTGGGGAAAAACTTACGAGCAGTACTTC; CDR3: CAWGKTYEQYF
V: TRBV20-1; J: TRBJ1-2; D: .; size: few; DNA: TGCAGTGCTCCCGACTCAGCCTCGGGCCCTTACACCTTC; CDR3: CSAPDSASGPYTF
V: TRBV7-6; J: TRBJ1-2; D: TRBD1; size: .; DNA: TGTGCCAGCAGCTTCTTCTCTGTGACAGGGAGTTATGGCTACACCTTC; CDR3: CASSFFSVTGSYGYTF
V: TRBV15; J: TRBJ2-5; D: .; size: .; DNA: TGTGCCACCAGCAGAGGGATGGCCTACCAAGAGACCCAGTACTTC; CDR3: CATSRGMAYQETQYF
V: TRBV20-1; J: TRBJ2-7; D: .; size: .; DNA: TGCAGTGCTAGAGATGCGGGGGCGTCGAGCTCCTACGAGCAGTACTTC; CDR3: CSARDAGASSSYEQYF
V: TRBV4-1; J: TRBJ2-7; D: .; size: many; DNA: TGCGCCAGCAGCCAAGTGGAGTCAGTAAACTACGAGCAGTACTTC; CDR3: CASSQVESVNYEQYF
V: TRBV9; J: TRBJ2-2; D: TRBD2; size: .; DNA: TGTGCCAGCAGTGCCATAGGGACTAGCGGAGACACCGGGGAGCTGTTTTTT; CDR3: CASSAIGTSGDTGELFF
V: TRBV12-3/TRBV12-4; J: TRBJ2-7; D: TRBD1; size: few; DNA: TGTGCCAGCAGCGAAATGCACAGGGGGCTTTTTAATATCTCCTACGAGCAGTACTTC; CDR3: CASSEMHRGLFNISYEQYF
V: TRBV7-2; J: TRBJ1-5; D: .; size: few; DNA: TGTGCCAGCAGCTTAGGGAAACAGACTTATAGCAATCAGCCCCAGCATTTT; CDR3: CASSLGKQTYSNQPQHF
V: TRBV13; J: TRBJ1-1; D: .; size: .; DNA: TGTGCCAGCAGCCTTCTAGGGATTGCTTTCTTT; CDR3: CASSLLGIAFF
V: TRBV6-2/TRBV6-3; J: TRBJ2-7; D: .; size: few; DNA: TGTGCCAGCAGTGACCGGGTCGAGGAGCAGTACTTC; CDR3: CASSDRVEEQYF
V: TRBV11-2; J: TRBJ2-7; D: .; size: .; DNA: TGTGCCAGCAGCCTTACAGGGATAGCGGCTTACAATGAGCAGTACTTC; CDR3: CASSLTGIAAYNEQYF
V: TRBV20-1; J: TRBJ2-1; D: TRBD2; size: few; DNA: TGCAGTGCGTATGCCACTAGCGGGGGATACAATGAGCAGTTCTTC; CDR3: CSAYATSGGYNEQFF
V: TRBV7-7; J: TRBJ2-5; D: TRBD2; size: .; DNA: TGTGCCAGTCAAAGAGCGGGAGGGGAGACCCAGTACTTC; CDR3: CASQRAGGETQYF
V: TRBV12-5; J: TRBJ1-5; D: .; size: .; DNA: TGTGCTAGTGGTTGGTCCCCCGGGCAGGCCAGCAATCAGCCCCAGCATTTT; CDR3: CASGWSPGQASNQPQHF
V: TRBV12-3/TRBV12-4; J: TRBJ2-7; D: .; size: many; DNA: TGTGCCAGCAGGCATAAGACCTACGAGCAGTACTTC; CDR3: CASRHKTYEQYF
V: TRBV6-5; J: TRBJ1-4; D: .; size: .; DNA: TGTGCCAGCCGGAACTTAGAAAAACTGTTTTTT; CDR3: CASRNLEKLFF
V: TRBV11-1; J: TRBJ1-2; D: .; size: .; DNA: TGTGCCAGCAGCTTAGTACCGGGACTCCCTGATGGCTACACCTTC; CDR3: CASSLVPGLPDGYTF
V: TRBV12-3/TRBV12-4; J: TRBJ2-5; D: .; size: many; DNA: TGTGCCAGCAGTCCCCTTAGCCGAGAGACCCAGTACTTC; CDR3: CASSPLSRETQYF
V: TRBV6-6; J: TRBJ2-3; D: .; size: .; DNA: TGTGCCAGCAGTTACTCGCGGAGTGGGGGTAGGGCAGATACGCGGTATTTT; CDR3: CASSYSRSGGRADTRYF
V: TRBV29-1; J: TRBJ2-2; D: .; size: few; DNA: TGCAGCGTTGACCGGGTCACCTGGGAGCTGTTTTTT; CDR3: CSVDRVTWELFF
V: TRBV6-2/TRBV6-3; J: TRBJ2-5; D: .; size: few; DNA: TGTGCCAGCAGTTACCTTGCTACTAGTGAGACCCAGTACTTC; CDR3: CASSYLATSETQYF
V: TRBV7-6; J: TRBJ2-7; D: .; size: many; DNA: TGTGCCAGCAGCCCCCGACAGGAGATATCCTACGAGCAGTACTTC; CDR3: CASSPRQEISYEQYF
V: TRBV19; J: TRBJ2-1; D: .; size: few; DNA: TGTGCCAGTAGTATCAGGGGCGCAGGCTACAATGAGCAGTTCTTC; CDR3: CASSIRGAGYNEQFF
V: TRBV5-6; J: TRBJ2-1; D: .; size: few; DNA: TGTGCCAGCACCATGGCGGGACTTACCTCCTACAATGAGCAGTTCTTC; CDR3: CASTMAGLTSYNEQFF
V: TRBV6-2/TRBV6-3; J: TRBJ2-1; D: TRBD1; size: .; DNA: TGTGCCAGCCGATCTACCGGGACAGGGGGCTCTAAGCAGTTCTTC; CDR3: CASRSTGTGGSKQFF
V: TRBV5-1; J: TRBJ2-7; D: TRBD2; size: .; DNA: TGCGCCAGCAGCTGTAGCGGGGGAAGTTACGAGCAGTACTTC; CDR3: CASSCSGGSYEQYF
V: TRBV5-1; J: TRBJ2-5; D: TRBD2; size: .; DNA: TGCGCCAGCAGTCTAGTACTAGCGGGAACGTTGGAGCAGTACTTC; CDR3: CASSLVLAGTLEQYF
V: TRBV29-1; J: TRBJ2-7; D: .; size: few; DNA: TGCAGCGTCGGGAGTCCCACCCCGGGAGCCTACGAGCAGTACTTC; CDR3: CSVGSPTPGAYEQYF
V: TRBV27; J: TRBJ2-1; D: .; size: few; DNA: TGTGCCAGCACGGGGGGCGCCGAGCAGTTCTTC; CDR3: CASTGGAEQFF
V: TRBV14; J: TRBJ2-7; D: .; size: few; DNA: TGTGCCAGCAGCCAAGAGAGGGGCAGGGGCTACGAGCAGTACTTC; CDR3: CASSQERGRGYEQYF
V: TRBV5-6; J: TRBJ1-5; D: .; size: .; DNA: TGTGCCAGCAGTGCCGGGTGGATCAGCAATCAGCCCCAGCATTTT; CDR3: CASSAGWISNQPQHF
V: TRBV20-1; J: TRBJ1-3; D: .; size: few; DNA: TGCAGTGCTAGAGATCAAGTAACAGCCGCGTCTGGAAACACCATATATTTT; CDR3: CSARDQVTAASGNTIYF
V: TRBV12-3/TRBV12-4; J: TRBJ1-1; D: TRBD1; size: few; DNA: TGTGCCAGCAGGACCGGGACAGGGAGGGACGGTGAAGCTTTCTTT; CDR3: CASRTGTGRDGEAFF
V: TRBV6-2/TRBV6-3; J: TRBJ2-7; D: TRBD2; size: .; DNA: TGTGCCATTCGGACTAGCGGTGGGTACGAGCAGTACTTC; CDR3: CAIRTSGGYEQYF
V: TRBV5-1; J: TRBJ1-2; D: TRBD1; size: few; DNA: TGCGCCAGCAGCTTGGGCCGAACAAAGACACAGGGGCGCGGCTACACCTTC; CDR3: CASSLGRTKTQGRGYTF
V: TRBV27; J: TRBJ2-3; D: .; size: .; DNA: TGTGCCAGCAGTTTGATGAGTAGACCAGATACGCAGTATTTT; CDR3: CASSLMSRPDTQYF
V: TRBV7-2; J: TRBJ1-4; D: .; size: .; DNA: TGTGCCGGCAGCTTAGCTGACGAAAAATTGTTTTTT; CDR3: CAGSLADEKLFF
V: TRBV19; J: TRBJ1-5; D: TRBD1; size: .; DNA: TGTGCCAGTACCCCGGGACAGGGGGCCCATAGCAATCAGTCCCAGCATTTT; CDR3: CASTPGQGAHSNQSQHF
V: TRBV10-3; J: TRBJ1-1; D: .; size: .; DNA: TGTGCCATCAGTGAGTCGAGAGGCAGTGAAGCTTTCTTT; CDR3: CAISESRGSEAFF
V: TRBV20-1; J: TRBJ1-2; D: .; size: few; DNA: TGCAGTGCTCGAAAGAGGGCAGGGGCCCCCACTAACTATGGCTACACCTTC; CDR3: CSARKRAGAPTNYGYTF
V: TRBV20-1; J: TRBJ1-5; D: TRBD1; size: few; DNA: TGCAGTGCTAGAGGAGGGGGCGAGCAGCCCCAGCATTTT; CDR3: CSARGGGEQPQHF